This T cell receptor (beta chain) was identified during a study of OX40 agonist ivuxolimab in advanced cancers. Across the study: Patients in the trial were receiving intravenous ivuxolimab every 2 weeks, at doses of 0.01 to 10 mg/kg. General study findings and limits: Relatively little clonal expansion, among the lowest observed, appeared in partial responders at 0.1-3.0 mg/kg.

Baseline was the first blood sampling point, followed by cycle 4 day 1 and cycle 7 day 1. V shed 0 bases and J shed 5 bases, with 19 bases lying between them. CDR1 is SGDLS, CDR2 YYNGEE, per germline. The CDR3 consists of 17 residues. Repertoires were generated with immunoSEQ multiplex PCR, while TCRdb's copy carries only in-frame clones and drops some. The data contain around 20,000 clones, approximately 69% of them singletons. A note on this clone: Its antigen is currently unknown.

Sequences were derived from CD4+ or CD8+ T cells sorted from blood, sampled in a trial of the OX40 agonist ivuxolimab. The chain employs TRBV9 and TRBJ2-3; D might be TRBD2 (6 bases). The TCR originated in an adult with an advanced solid tumor such as melanoma, head and neck, liver or kidney cancer. This CDR3 reads CASSVGEWAGYQDTQYF. CDR3 DNA sequence: TGTGCCAGCAGCGTAGGGGAATGGGCGGGGTATCAAGATACGCAGTATTTT.